The next 9 T cell receptor beta chains were all read from a single sample in a study of shared clonotypes between healthy human individuals. Data came from immunoSEQ multiplex PCR; TCRdb stores just in-frame clones and leaves some out. The table records 1,400,000 or so clones, less than 99% of them present only once. The specimen was naive CD4+ T cells sorted from blood. The sample's subset: CD45RA+ positively selected. Receptor source: a man aged 30 to 39 in good health.

This clone has only a few counts. This sequence joins TRBV6-5 and TRBJ2-7, with a possible D match to TRBD2 (6 bases). The CDR3 loop spans 13 amino acids. Germline loops: CDR1 MNHEY, CDR2 SVGAGI. V lost 6 bases and J 4 bases, leaving 13 bases between the germline ends. CDR3 DNA: TGTGCCAGCAGCCAGGGACTCGGATACGAGCAGTACTTC. It yields the protein CASSQGLGYEQYF.

The chain employs TRBV28 and TRBJ2-2; possible D gene TRBD1, 6 bases. The CDR3 spans 13 residues. In germline, CDR1 is MDHEN, CDR2 SYDVKM. V gave up 8 bases and J gave up 5 bases, with 12 bases separating them. CDR3 bases: TGTGCCAGCCGGTTAGGGGGAACCGGGGAGCTGTTTTTT. Its protein is CASRLGGTGELFF. Using reference TRBV28 and TRBJ2-2 for the parts outside the CDR3, the full variable domain is DVKVTQSSRYLVKRTGEKVFLECVQDMDHENMFWYRQDPGLGLRLIYFSYDVKMKEKGDIPEGYSVSREKKERFSLILESASTNQTSMYLCASRLGGTGELFFGEGSRLTVL.

V and J are TRBV5-4 and TRBJ1-1; D not certain. The germline CDR1 and CDR2 sequences are SGHNT and YYREEE (reference sequence). The V end was cut by 7 bases, the J end by 1 base, with 14 bases between. The CDR3 covers 14 residues. CDR3 sequence: CASRLEFTNTEAFF. CDR3 sequence (DNA): TGTGCCAGCCGCCTAGAGTTTACGAACACTGAAGCTTTCTTT.

The gene calls are TRBV6-5 and TRBJ1-4; D gene unclear. The germline V and J ends were trimmed by 8 bases and 7 bases, with 14 bases remaining between them. There are 13 residues in the CDR3. Germline values: CDR1 MNHEY, CDR2 SVGAGI. Written as DNA, the CDR3 is TGTGCCAGCCAAGTTGGGCGGTCTGAAAAACTGTTTTTT. It specifies CASQVGRSEKLFF.

The genes are TRBV9 and TRBJ2-7, with unresolved D. The CDR3 runs to 14 residues. Germline V gene data show CDR1 as SGDLS and CDR2 as YYNGEE. Trimming left V 3 bases short and J 5 bases short, with 15 bases between. The CDR3 coding sequence is TGTGCCAGCAGCGCCCGAGTAGGGCTAGACGAGCAGTACTTC. Residues: CASSARVGLDEQYF. The variable domain in full, with the rest retrieved from reference TRBV9 and TRBJ2-7, is DSGVTQTPKHLITATGQRVTLRCSPRSGDLSVYWYQQSLDQGLQFLIQYYNGEERAKGNILERFSAQQFPDLHSELNLSSLELGDSALYFCASSARVGLDEQYFGPGTRLTVT.

The genes are TRBV28 and TRBJ2-6, with D unresolved. The germline V gene encodes CDR1 MDHEN and CDR2 SYDVKM. Between the trimmed V and J ends, which lost 6 bases and 0 bases, there was a span of 12 bases. CDR3 length equals 16 residues. CDR3 amino acids: CASRGSQVSGANVLTF. CDR3 bases: TGTGCCAGCAGGGGATCGCAAGTCTCTGGGGCCAACGTCCTGACTTTC.

The chain is built from TRBV7-6 and TRBJ2-7, with 12 bases lining up with TRBD2. The germline V gene has CDR1 SGHVS and CDR2 FNYEAQ. This CDR3 comprises 16 residues. J lost 3 bases, V lost 5 bases, and 8 bases had no gene match. CDR3 nucleotide sequence: TGTGCCAGCAGCCCGCGGACTAGCGGGAAGATCTACGAGCAGTACTTC. Residues: CASSPRTSGKIYEQYF.

The chain joins TRBV7-6 to TRBJ2-1; D is unresolved. V lost 5 bases to trimming and J lost 0 bases, with 11 bases between them. Germline lookup yields CDR1 SGHVS and CDR2 FNYEAQ. The CDR3 totals 15 residues. CDR3 bases: TGTGCCAGCAGCCAAGGCCCGAGCTCCTACAATGAGCAGTTCTTC. As protein: CASSQGPSSYNEQFF.

With respect to this clone: This CDR3 is also generated by other DNA sequences in the sample. The genes are TRBV5-1 and TRBJ2-1; TRBD1 matches at 7 bases. J gave up 2 bases and V 0 bases, and 2 bases lay outside the gene matches. This CDR3 spans 15 amino acids. Germline loops: CDR1 SGHRS, CDR2 YFSETQ. CDR3 DNA: TGCGCCAGCAGCTTGGGCCAGGGGGCCTACAATGAGCAGTTCTTC. Translated, it gives CASSLGQGAYNEQFF.